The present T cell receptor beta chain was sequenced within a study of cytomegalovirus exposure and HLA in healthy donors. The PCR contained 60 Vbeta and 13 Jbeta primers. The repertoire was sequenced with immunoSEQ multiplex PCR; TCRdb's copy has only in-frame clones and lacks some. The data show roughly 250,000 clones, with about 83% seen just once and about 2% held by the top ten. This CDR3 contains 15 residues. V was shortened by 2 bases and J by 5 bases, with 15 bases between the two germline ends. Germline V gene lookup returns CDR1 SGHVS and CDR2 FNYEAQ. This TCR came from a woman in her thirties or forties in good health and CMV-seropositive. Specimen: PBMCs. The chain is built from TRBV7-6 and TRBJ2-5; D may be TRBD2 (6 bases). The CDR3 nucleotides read TGTGCCAGCAGCTTACCCGGGAGCGCCCGGGAGACCCAGTACTTC. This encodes CASSLPGSARETQYF.